This T cell receptor beta chain was observed in a study of OX40 agonist ivuxolimab in advanced cancers. Across the whole study: Two cutaneous melanoma patients and one hepatocellular carcinoma patient, three in all, had partial responses.

Study-wide findings and caveats: In CD8+ T cells, expanded clones were on average more numerous than in CD4+. Some of the lowest clonal expansion was seen in partial responders at 0.1-3.0 mg/kg. Within 6 weeks, CD4+ and CD8+ blood T cells expanded clonally at 0.1 to 3.0 mg/kg.

CDR1 and CDR2 (germline): SGHVS, FQNEAQ. V was pared by 0 bases and J by 0 bases, with 3 bases between. The length of the CDR3 is 15 residues. The protocol was immunoSEQ multiplex PCR, while the TCRdb copy is restricted to in-frame clones and leaves out a portion. This sample has some 10,000 clones; roughly 86% occur once, and the top ten carry roughly 30%. Worth noting for this clone: The antigen is unknown.

The sequenced sample was CD4+ or CD8+ T cells sorted from blood, obtained in a trial of the OX40 agonist ivuxolimab. The clonotype was recovered from an adult with an advanced solid tumor such as melanoma, head and neck, liver or kidney cancer. The chain employs TRBV7-8 and TRBJ2-6; D is unclear. CDR3 amino acids: CASSLAVSGANVLTF. The CDR3, as DNA: TGTGCCAGCAGCTTAGCTGTCTCTGGGGCCAACGTCCTGACTTTC.